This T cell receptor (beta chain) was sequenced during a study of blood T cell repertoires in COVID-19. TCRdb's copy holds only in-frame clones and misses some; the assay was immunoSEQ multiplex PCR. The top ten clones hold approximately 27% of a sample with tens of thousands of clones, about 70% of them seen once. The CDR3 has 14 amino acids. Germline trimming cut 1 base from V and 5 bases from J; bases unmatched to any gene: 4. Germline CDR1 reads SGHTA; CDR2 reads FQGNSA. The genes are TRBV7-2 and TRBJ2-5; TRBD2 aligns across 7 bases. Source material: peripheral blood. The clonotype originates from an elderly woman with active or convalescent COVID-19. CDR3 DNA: TGTGCCAGCAGCTTAGGGGGGGGTCGGGAGACCCAGTACTTC. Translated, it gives CASSLGGGRETQYF.